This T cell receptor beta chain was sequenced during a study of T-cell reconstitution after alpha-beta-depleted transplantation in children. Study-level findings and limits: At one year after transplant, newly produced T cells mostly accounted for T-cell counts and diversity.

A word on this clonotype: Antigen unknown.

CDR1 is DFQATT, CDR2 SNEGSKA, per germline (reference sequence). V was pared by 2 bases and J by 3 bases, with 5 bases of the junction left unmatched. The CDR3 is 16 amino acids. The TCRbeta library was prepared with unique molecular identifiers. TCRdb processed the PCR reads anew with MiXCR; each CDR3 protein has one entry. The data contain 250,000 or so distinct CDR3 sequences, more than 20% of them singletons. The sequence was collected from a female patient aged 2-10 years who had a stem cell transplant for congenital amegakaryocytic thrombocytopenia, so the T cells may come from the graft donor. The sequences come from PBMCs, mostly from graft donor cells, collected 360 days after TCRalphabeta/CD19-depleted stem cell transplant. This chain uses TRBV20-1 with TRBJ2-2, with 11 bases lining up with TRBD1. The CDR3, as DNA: TGCAGTGCTAGACCCTGGGACAGGGGGGACACCGGGGAGCTGTTTTTT. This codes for CSARPWDRGDTGELFF.